The clone carrying this T cell receptor beta chain was detected ten times or more. First-strand cDNA used TRAV- and TRBV-specific primers, covering alpha and beta chains. Amplification, which lasted 20 PCR cycles, used a constant-region primer and V-primer adapter to amplify TCRs. Isolated mRNA underwent amplification by in vitro transcription. TCRdb re-derived calls from the reads in MiXCR, one entry per CDR3 protein. There are 80,000 to 95,000 distinct CDR3 sequences in the sample; 9% to 9.5% occur only once, and around 0.93% lies in the top ten. With V trimmed by 4 bases and J by 7 bases, 6 bases remained unmatched. The CDR3 runs 13 residues. CDR1 is MNHGY and CDR2 is SAAAGT in the germline V gene. Time point noted: before trial treatment. Those eligible were patients bearing advanced solid tumors lacking tumor-infiltrating lymphocytes. The data derive from a study of low-dose radiotherapy and immunotherapy resistance in tumors. The wider study: Doses delivered to Cohort 2 were 1 Gy per fraction every two weeks, amounting to 13 Gy over 26 weeks. Both drugs were delivered intravenously to patients (nivolumab 240 mg every two weeks and ipilimumab 1 mg/kg every six weeks).

The chain recombines TRBV6-8 with TRBJ2-7; 8 bases fit TRBD1. Sequenced material: PBMCs, taken before treatment. This receptor was taken from a male donor with prostate cancer. The CDR3 DNA reads as TGTGCCAGCAGTTCCGGACAGGGCGGGGAGCAGTACTTC. This sequence encodes CASSSGQGGEQYF.